The rows below give T cell receptor beta chains drawn from one sample of a study of control samples from healthy donors and cancer patients. Only in-frame clones appear in the TCRdb table, and some are missing; sequencing was by immunoSEQ multiplex PCR. The sample gives 85,000 to 95,000 clones, approximately 90% of which show up once; roughly 0.9% is in the top ten. Sequencing was performed on blood. These TCRs come from a woman aged 25 to 45 in good health. CDR3s include the opening cysteine and the closing phenylalanine or tryptophan. Fields, in order: CDR3 DNA, CDR3 protein, D gene, J gene, clone size, V gene. D genes are given only for firm matches. Clone size is shown for a subset of rows, as once, few, many or a class of expanded clone.

CDR3 DNA: TGTGCCAGCAGCTTGGGCCCGGGGTCTGAAGCTTTCTTT
CDR3 protein: CASSLGPGSEAFF
D gene: NA
J gene: TRBJ1-1
clone size: NA
V gene: TRBV5-6

CDR3 DNA: TGCAGCGTTGAAGATGGAGGGTCTGGGGCCAACGTCCTGACTTTC
CDR3 protein: CSVEDGGSGANVLTF
D gene: NA
J gene: TRBJ2-6
clone size: NA
V gene: TRBV29-1

CDR3 DNA: TGTGCCAGCAAGACAGGTGTCTCTGGAAACACCATATATTTT
CDR3 protein: CASKTGVSGNTIYF
D gene: NA
J gene: TRBJ1-3
clone size: NA
V gene: TRBV6-5

CDR3 DNA: TGTGCCAGCAGCGTAGTTGGTACAGGGTCTAACTATGGCTACACCTTC
CDR3 protein: CASSVVGTGSNYGYTF
D gene: NA
J gene: TRBJ1-2
clone size: NA
V gene: TRBV9

CDR3 DNA: TGTGCCAGCAGCTCCCCTACAGGCAGACGACTCTATGGCTACACCTTC
CDR3 protein: CASSSPTGRRLYGYTF
D gene: NA
J gene: TRBJ1-2
clone size: NA
V gene: TRBV11-2

CDR3 DNA: TGTGCCAGCAGCCCAGGGGGATCTGGAAACACCATATATTTT
CDR3 protein: CASSPGGSGNTIYF
D gene: TRBD1
J gene: TRBJ1-3
clone size: NA
V gene: TRBV11-2

CDR3 DNA: TGCAGCGCCACAGGGGATAGCGTAGATCAGCCCCAGCATTTT
CDR3 protein: CSATGDSVDQPQHF
D gene: TRBD1
J gene: TRBJ1-5
clone size: few
V gene: TRBV29-1

CDR3 DNA: TGTGCCAGCAGCGTAACGGGACTGTATGGCTACACCTTC
CDR3 protein: CASSVTGLYGYTF
D gene: NA
J gene: TRBJ1-2
clone size: NA
V gene: TRBV9

CDR3 DNA: TGTGCCAGCAGCCACCCACAGGGAACGAACACTGAAGCTTTCTTT
CDR3 protein: CASSHPQGTNTEAFF
D gene: NA
J gene: TRBJ1-1
clone size: NA
V gene: TRBV14

CDR3 DNA: TGTGCCAGCAGCCTGGGACCGAACACTGAAGCTTTCTTT
CDR3 protein: CASSLGPNTEAFF
D gene: NA
J gene: TRBJ1-1
clone size: NA
V gene: TRBV5-5

CDR3 DNA: TGCGCCAGCAGCCCGGGGACGGTGGAGACTAATGAAAAACTGTTTTTT
CDR3 protein: CASSPGTVETNEKLFF
D gene: NA
J gene: TRBJ1-4
clone size: NA
V gene: TRBV5-1

CDR3 DNA: TGTGCCAGCAGTGAAATGGTGGAGAGGAACACCGGGGAGCTGTTTTTT
CDR3 protein: CASSEMVERNTGELFF
D gene: NA
J gene: TRBJ2-2
clone size: NA
V gene: TRBV4-2

CDR3 DNA: TGCGCCAGCAGCTCGGCGGGGGATAATGAAAAACTGTTTTTT
CDR3 protein: CASSSAGDNEKLFF
D gene: NA
J gene: TRBJ1-4
clone size: once
V gene: TRBV5-1

CDR3 DNA: TGTGCCAGCAGCTTAAGATCCCCCAGGGCAGGGTACGAGCAGTACTTC
CDR3 protein: CASSLRSPRAGYEQYF
D gene: NA
J gene: TRBJ2-7
clone size: NA
V gene: TRBV11-2

CDR3 DNA: TGCGCCAGCAGCCCGACTGATACTCCAGGGGCCGCGGCGAGGAACACTGAAGCTTTCTTT
CDR3 protein: CASSPTDTPGAAARNTEAFF
D gene: NA
J gene: TRBJ1-1
clone size: NA
V gene: TRBV4-1

CDR3 DNA: TGTGCCAGCGGACGGGACAGAACCGATTCACCCCTCCACTTT
CDR3 protein: CASGRDRTDSPLHF
D gene: TRBD1
J gene: TRBJ1-6
clone size: NA
V gene: TRBV6-5

CDR3 DNA: TGTGCCAGCTCAGGGATGAGCACTGAAGCTTTCTTT
CDR3 protein: CASSGMSTEAFF
D gene: NA
J gene: TRBJ1-1
clone size: NA
V gene: TRBV18

CDR3 DNA: TGTGCCAGCAGCTTACTTACAGGGATAGATACGCAGTATTTT
CDR3 protein: CASSLLTGIDTQYF
D gene: NA
J gene: TRBJ2-3
clone size: NA
V gene: TRBV7-9

CDR3 DNA: TGTGCCAGTAGTACAGACAGAACATGGGGTGAAAAACTGTTTTTT
CDR3 protein: CASSTDRTWGEKLFF
D gene: NA
J gene: TRBJ1-4
clone size: NA
V gene: TRBV19

CDR3 DNA: TGTGCCACCACCTCCATCCTGAATGAAAAACTGTTTTTT
CDR3 protein: CATTSILNEKLFF
D gene: NA
J gene: TRBJ1-4
clone size: NA
V gene: TRBV6-6

CDR3 DNA: TGCAGTGCTAGAGGCAGCTACGAGCAGTACTTC
CDR3 protein: CSARGSYEQYF
D gene: NA
J gene: TRBJ2-7
clone size: NA
V gene: TRBV20-1

CDR3 DNA: TGTGCCAGCAGTGGAGCCACGGGAGTTTCCAAAAACATTCAGTACTTC
CDR3 protein: CASSGATGVSKNIQYF
D gene: NA
J gene: TRBJ2-4
clone size: NA
V gene: TRBV25-1

CDR3 DNA: TGTGCCAGTGCCCCGGGCCAGGATTATGGCTACACCTTC
CDR3 protein: CASAPGQDYGYTF
D gene: NA
J gene: TRBJ1-2
clone size: NA
V gene: TRBV19

CDR3 DNA: TGTGCCAGCAGCCTGGCAGGGTTGTCCCATGAAAAACTGTTTTTT
CDR3 protein: CASSLAGLSHEKLFF
D gene: NA
J gene: TRBJ1-4
clone size: NA
V gene: TRBV14

CDR3 DNA: TGTGCCAGCAGCTTGGAAAGGGAATCAGGGGAGACCCAGTACTTC
CDR3 protein: CASSLERESGETQYF
D gene: NA
J gene: TRBJ2-5
clone size: NA
V gene: TRBV5-6

CDR3 DNA: TGTGCCAGCAGCTTAGGGGGCAGGGTTCCCTACGAGCAGTACTTC
CDR3 protein: CASSLGGRVPYEQYF
D gene: NA
J gene: TRBJ2-7
clone size: NA
V gene: TRBV11-2

CDR3 DNA: TGTGCCAGCAGCTCGGGGAGGACCTACCAAGAGACCCAGTACTTC
CDR3 protein: CASSSGRTYQETQYF
D gene: NA
J gene: TRBJ2-5
clone size: few
V gene: TRBV7-7

CDR3 DNA: TGCGCCAGCAGCTTGGAGGGGGCTACGGTAATTTGGAACACTGAAGCTTTCTTT
CDR3 protein: CASSLEGATVIWNTEAFF
D gene: TRBD1
J gene: TRBJ1-1
clone size: NA
V gene: TRBV5-1

CDR3 DNA: TGTGCCAGCAGCCCCCGACAGTTTTCACCCCTCCACTTT
CDR3 protein: CASSPRQFSPLHF
D gene: NA
J gene: TRBJ1-6
clone size: NA
V gene: TRBV3-1/TRBV3-2

CDR3 DNA: TGTGCCAGTACCCAAGGACAGGGGCGGTACGAGCAGTACTTC
CDR3 protein: CASTQGQGRYEQYF
D gene: TRBD1
J gene: TRBJ2-7
clone size: NA
V gene: TRBV19

CDR3 DNA: TGTGCCACCAGCAGACACGATCAAAACATTCAGTACTTC
CDR3 protein: CATSRHDQNIQYF
D gene: NA
J gene: TRBJ2-4
clone size: NA
V gene: TRBV15

CDR3 DNA: TGTGCCAGCAGTCAAAATAGGGCGTTCAATCAGCCCCAGCATTTT
CDR3 protein: CASSQNRAFNQPQHF
D gene: NA
J gene: TRBJ1-5
clone size: NA
V gene: TRBV3-1/TRBV3-2

CDR3 DNA: TGTGCCAGCAGTTTCGGACAGGGGGGCAATAATTCACCCCTCCACTTT
CDR3 protein: CASSFGQGGNNSPLHF
D gene: TRBD1
J gene: TRBJ1-6
clone size: NA
V gene: TRBV6-5

CDR3 DNA: TGTGCCAGCAGTGAGTATGGAGGGGCAGGGAATCAGCCCCAGCATTTT
CDR3 protein: CASSEYGGAGNQPQHF
D gene: NA
J gene: TRBJ1-5
clone size: NA
V gene: TRBV6-1

CDR3 DNA: TGTGCCAGCAGCCAGCTGACCGGTGGGACGCAGTATTTT
CDR3 protein: CASSQLTGGTQYF
D gene: NA
J gene: TRBJ2-3
clone size: once
V gene: TRBV3-1/TRBV3-2

CDR3 DNA: TGTGCCAGCAGTTTCCCCGGAGGTGAGACCCAGTACTTC
CDR3 protein: CASSFPGGETQYF
D gene: NA
J gene: TRBJ2-5
clone size: NA
V gene: TRBV12-3/TRBV12-4

CDR3 DNA: TGTGCCAGCAGCTTGGGATGGTCTCACTACAATGAGCAGTTCTTC
CDR3 protein: CASSLGWSHYNEQFF
D gene: NA
J gene: TRBJ2-1
clone size: NA
V gene: TRBV7-8

CDR3 DNA: TGTGCCAGCAGTCTGTACGGCTACGAGCAGTACTTC
CDR3 protein: CASSLYGYEQYF
D gene: NA
J gene: TRBJ2-7
clone size: NA
V gene: TRBV2

CDR3 DNA: TGTGCCAGCAGAAAAGACAGGGAGGGCACTGAAGCTTTCTTT
CDR3 protein: CASRKDREGTEAFF
D gene: TRBD1
J gene: TRBJ1-1
clone size: once
V gene: TRBV6-4

CDR3 DNA: TGCGCCAGCAGCTCGACTAGCCGGGGCTACAATGAGCAGTTCTTC
CDR3 protein: CASSSTSRGYNEQFF
D gene: TRBD2
J gene: TRBJ2-1
clone size: NA
V gene: TRBV5-1

CDR3 DNA: TGTGCCAGCAGTTACTCGGTGGGGGTTAATTCACCCCTCCACTTT
CDR3 protein: CASSYSVGVNSPLHF
D gene: NA
J gene: TRBJ1-6
clone size: NA
V gene: TRBV6-5

CDR3 DNA: TGTGCCAGTAGTAAACAAGGTAACTATGGCTACACCTTC
CDR3 protein: CASSKQGNYGYTF
D gene: NA
J gene: TRBJ1-2
clone size: NA
V gene: TRBV19

CDR3 DNA: TGTGCCAGCAGTAGAATCGCAGGCAATGAGCAGTTCTTC
CDR3 protein: CASSRIAGNEQFF
D gene: NA
J gene: TRBJ2-1
clone size: NA
V gene: TRBV27

CDR3 DNA: TGTGCCATCAGTGAGTCTGCATGGCGGAACACCGGGGAGCTGTTTTTT
CDR3 protein: CAISESAWRNTGELFF
D gene: NA
J gene: TRBJ2-2
clone size: NA
V gene: TRBV10-3

CDR3 DNA: TGCGCCAGCAGCCAAGACCCCGACAGGGACAATCAGCCCCAGCATTTT
CDR3 protein: CASSQDPDRDNQPQHF
D gene: TRBD1
J gene: TRBJ1-5
clone size: NA
V gene: TRBV4-1

CDR3 DNA: TGCGCCAGCAGCTGGTCACAGGGAAGTACCGGGGAGCTGTTTTTT
CDR3 protein: CASSWSQGSTGELFF
D gene: NA
J gene: TRBJ2-2
clone size: NA
V gene: TRBV5-1

CDR3 DNA: TGCGCCAGCACCACGGGGGCGGATCAAGAGACCCAGTACTTC
CDR3 protein: CASTTGADQETQYF
D gene: NA
J gene: TRBJ2-5
clone size: NA
V gene: TRBV5-1

CDR3 DNA: TGTGCCAGCAGTCCTCAGGGGCAAGAGACCCAGTACTTC
CDR3 protein: CASSPQGQETQYF
D gene: NA
J gene: TRBJ2-5
clone size: NA
V gene: TRBV28

CDR3 DNA: TGTGCCAGCAGTAGAGGACCGAGGGATGGCTACACCTTC
CDR3 protein: CASSRGPRDGYTF
D gene: NA
J gene: TRBJ1-2
clone size: once
V gene: TRBV6-6

CDR3 DNA: TGTGCCAGCAGTGGGGGGGGACGGACTGGGGCCAACGTCCTGACTTTC
CDR3 protein: CASSGGGRTGANVLTF
D gene: TRBD2
J gene: TRBJ2-6
clone size: NA
V gene: TRBV6-4

CDR3 DNA: TGTGCCAGCAGTTACTCAGGCCAGGGGTTCGAGGAGCAGTACTTC
CDR3 protein: CASSYSGQGFEEQYF
D gene: NA
J gene: TRBJ2-7
clone size: NA
V gene: TRBV6-5

CDR3 DNA: TGTGCCAGCAGGGGGAGGGGCCCTAACTATGGCTACACCTTC
CDR3 protein: CASRGRGPNYGYTF
D gene: NA
J gene: TRBJ1-2
clone size: NA
V gene: TRBV5-6

CDR3 DNA: TGTGCCAGCAGACACAGTATCCGGGACAGAGGAAACACCATATATTTT
CDR3 protein: CASRHSIRDRGNTIYF
D gene: TRBD1
J gene: TRBJ1-3
clone size: NA
V gene: TRBV27

CDR3 DNA: TGTGCCAGCAGTTATTCAAGGACAGGGGGCTCTGAAGCTTTCTTT
CDR3 protein: CASSYSRTGGSEAFF
D gene: TRBD1
J gene: TRBJ1-1
clone size: NA
V gene: TRBV6-5

CDR3 DNA: TGTGCCAGCAGTGAACAGGGGACGAGCAATCAGCCCCAGCATTTT
CDR3 protein: CASSEQGTSNQPQHF
D gene: NA
J gene: TRBJ1-5
clone size: NA
V gene: TRBV6-1

CDR3 DNA: TGCAGCCCCCTCGAGCAGAATAATAATTCACCCCTCCACTTT
CDR3 protein: CSPLEQNNNSPLHF
D gene: NA
J gene: TRBJ1-6
clone size: once
V gene: TRBV29-1

CDR3 DNA: TGTGCCAGCAGCTTCTCACCTACAGGACAGGGGAGGACAGATACGCAGTATTTT
CDR3 protein: CASSFSPTGQGRTDTQYF
D gene: TRBD1
J gene: TRBJ2-3
clone size: NA
V gene: TRBV7-9

CDR3 DNA: TGCAGCGCCACACGGGGAGCCTCAAATGAAAAACTGTTTTTT
CDR3 protein: CSATRGASNEKLFF
D gene: NA
J gene: TRBJ1-4
clone size: NA
V gene: TRBV29-1

CDR3 DNA: TGTGCTAGTGGTTTGGTATCTCTGGGAGCAGCCAACGAGCAGTACTTC
CDR3 protein: CASGLVSLGAANEQYF
D gene: NA
J gene: TRBJ2-7
clone size: NA
V gene: TRBV12-5